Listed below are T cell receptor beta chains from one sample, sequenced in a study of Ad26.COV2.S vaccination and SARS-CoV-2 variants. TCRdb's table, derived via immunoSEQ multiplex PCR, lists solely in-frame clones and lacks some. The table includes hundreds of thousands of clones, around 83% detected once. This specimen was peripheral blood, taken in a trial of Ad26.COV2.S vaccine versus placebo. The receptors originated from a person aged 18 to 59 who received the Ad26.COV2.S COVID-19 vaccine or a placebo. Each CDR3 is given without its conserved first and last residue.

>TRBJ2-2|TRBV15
ATGGPDTGELF
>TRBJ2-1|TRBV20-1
SASVLSSWNEQF
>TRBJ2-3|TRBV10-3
AISESRTSQDTQY
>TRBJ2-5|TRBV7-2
ASSPPAGQQETQY
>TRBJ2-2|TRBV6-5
ASSRGTSGSGELF
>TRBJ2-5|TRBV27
ASSLLSARETQY
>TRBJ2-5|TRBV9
ASSVAGREGETQY
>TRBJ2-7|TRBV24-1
ATTGQGFGYEQY
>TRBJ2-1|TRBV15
ATSRPGLAYNEQF
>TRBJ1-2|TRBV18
ASSPPGQLANYGYT
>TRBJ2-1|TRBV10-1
ASSPGTSGRNEQF
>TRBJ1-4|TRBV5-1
ASSKWTADYDEKLF
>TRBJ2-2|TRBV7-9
ASSFVAGRGPLTGELF
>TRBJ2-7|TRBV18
ASSLSPTGTGMTEQY
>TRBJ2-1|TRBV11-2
ASSLDSDWSSYNEQF
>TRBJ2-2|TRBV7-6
ASSLRTGTGELF
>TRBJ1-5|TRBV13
ASSKAGPGVTQPQH
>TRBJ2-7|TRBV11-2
ASSLGFNRAGEQY
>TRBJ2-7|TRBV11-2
ASSQGTGGWYEQY
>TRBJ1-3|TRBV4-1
ASSQDWKGTSGNTIY
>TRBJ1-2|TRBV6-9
ASSQGRNYGYT
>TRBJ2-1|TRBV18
ASSPRGEQF
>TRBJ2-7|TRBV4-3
ASSQALRASGDYEQY
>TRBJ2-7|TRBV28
ASSSLRELEAYEQY
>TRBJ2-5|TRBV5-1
ASSLTQETQY
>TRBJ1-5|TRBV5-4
ASSRQGRSQPQH
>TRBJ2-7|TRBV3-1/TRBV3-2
ASSQGGEQY
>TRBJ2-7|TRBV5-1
ASSPGQGGRYEQY
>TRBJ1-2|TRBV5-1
ASSLRQGDPYGYT
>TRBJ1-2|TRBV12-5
ASGLWGHGGYT
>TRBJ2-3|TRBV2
ASSQQGSFATDTQY
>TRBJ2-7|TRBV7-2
ASSLLRDGRVGEQY
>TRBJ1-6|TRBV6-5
ASSRDFENPGTLH
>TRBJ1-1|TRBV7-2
ASSVTGTQNTEAF
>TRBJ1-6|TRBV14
ASSRRDRVYNSPLH
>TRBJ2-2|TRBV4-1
ASSQVLASGELF
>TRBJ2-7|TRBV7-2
ASSLPGLYRDEQY
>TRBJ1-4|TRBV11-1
ASSLRDRTNEKLF
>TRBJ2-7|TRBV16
ASSQSGEREQY
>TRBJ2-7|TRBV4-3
ASSQEFSGAYEQY
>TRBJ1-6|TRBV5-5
ASSVRTGISSPLH
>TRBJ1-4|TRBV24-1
ATSDLTRGGKLF
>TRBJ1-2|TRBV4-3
ASSQEREGFYGYT
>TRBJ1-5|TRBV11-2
ASSPRRDQPQH
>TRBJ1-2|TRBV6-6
ASRRTGESGYT
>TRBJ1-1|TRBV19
ASSIGGGPNTEAF
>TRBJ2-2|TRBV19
ASSPLWGWEYSGGELF
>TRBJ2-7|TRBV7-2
ASSLERWDEQY
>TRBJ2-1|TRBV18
ASSPQVVDEQF
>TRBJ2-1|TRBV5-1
ASSSSGTEYHEQF
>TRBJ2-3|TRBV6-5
ASTSAGGPPDTQY
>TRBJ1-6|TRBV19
ASSIAYGQIPSDSPLH
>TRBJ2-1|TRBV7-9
ASSLETGDFYEQF
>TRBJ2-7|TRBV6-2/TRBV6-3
ASSYSGEERGEQY
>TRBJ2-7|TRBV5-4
ASARDTTYEQY